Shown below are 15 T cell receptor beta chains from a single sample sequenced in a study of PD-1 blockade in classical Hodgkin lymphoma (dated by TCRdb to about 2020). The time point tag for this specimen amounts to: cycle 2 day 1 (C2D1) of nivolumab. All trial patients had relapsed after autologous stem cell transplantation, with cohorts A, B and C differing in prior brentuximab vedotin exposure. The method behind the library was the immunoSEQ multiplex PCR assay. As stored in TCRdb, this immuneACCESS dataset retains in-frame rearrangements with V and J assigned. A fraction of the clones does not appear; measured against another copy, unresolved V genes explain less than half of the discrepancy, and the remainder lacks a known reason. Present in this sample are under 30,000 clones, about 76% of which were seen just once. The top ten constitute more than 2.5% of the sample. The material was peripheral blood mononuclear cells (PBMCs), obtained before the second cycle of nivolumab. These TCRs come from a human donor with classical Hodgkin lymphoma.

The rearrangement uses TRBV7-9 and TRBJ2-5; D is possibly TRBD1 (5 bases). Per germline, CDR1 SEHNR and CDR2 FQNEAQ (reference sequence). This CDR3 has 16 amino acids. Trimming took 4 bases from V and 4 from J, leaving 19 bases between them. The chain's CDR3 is CASSSPDTWDRETQYF. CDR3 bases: TGTGCCAGCAGCTCCCCGGACACCTGGGATCGAGAGACCCAGTACTTC. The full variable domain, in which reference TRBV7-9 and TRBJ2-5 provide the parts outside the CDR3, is DTGVSQNPRHKITKRGQNVTFRCDPISEHNRLYWYRQTLGQGPEFLTYFQNEAQLEKSRLLSDRFSAERPKGSFSTLEIQRTEQGDSAMYLCASSSPDTWDRETQYFGPGTRLLVL.

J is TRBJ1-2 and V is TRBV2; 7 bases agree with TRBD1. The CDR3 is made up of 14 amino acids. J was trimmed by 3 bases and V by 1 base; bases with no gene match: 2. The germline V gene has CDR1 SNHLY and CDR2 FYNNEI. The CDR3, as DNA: TGTGCCAGCAGTGAAGGCAGGGGGGACTATGGCTACACCTTC. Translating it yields CASSEGRGDYGYTF.

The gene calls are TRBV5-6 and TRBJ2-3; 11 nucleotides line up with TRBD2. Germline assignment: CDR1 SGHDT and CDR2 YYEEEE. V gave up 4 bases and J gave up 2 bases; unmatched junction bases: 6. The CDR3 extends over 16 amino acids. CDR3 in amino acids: CASSARLAGTTDTQYF. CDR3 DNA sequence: TGTGCCAGCAGCGCCCGACTAGCGGGGACCACAGATACGCAGTATTTT.

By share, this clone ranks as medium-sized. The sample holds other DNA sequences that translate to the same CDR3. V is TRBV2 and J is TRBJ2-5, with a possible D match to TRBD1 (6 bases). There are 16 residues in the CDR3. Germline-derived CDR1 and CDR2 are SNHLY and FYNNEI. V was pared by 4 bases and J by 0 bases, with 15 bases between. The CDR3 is CASSAGWGQDQETQYF. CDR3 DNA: TGTGCCAGCAGTGCCGGTTGGGGGCAGGACCAAGAGACCCAGTACTTC.

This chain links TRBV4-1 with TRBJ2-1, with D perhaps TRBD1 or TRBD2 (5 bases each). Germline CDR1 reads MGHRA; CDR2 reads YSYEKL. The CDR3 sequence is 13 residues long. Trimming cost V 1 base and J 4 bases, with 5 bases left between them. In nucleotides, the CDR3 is TGCGCCAGCAGCCAAGGGGGGTACAATGAGCAGTTCTTC. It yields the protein CASSQGGYNEQFF.

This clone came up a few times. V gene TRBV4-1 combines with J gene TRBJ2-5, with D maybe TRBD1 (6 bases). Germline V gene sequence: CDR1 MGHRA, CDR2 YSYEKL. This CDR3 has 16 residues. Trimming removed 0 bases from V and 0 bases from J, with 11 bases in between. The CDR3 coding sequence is TGCGCCAGCAGCCAAGAGGAGTCAGGGGACCAAGAGACCCAGTACTTC. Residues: CASSQEESGDQETQYF.

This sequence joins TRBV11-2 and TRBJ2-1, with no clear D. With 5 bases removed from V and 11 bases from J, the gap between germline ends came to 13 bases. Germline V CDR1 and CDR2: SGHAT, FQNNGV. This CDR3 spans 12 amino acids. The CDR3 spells CASSQFVTKQFF. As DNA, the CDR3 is TGTGCCAGCAGCCAGTTTGTAACGAAGCAGTTCTTC.

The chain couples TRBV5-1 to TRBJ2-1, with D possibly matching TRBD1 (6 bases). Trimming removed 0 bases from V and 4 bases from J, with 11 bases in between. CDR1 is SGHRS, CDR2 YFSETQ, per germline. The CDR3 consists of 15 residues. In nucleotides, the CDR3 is TGCGCCAGCAGCTTGGTATTTGGACAGTACAATGAGCAGTTCTTC. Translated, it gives CASSLVFGQYNEQFF. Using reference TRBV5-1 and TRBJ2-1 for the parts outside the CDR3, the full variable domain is KAGVTQTPRYLIKTRGQQVTLSCSPISGHRSVSWYQQTPGQGLQFLFEYFSETQRNKGNFPGRFSGRQFSNSRSEMNVSTLELGDSALYLCASSLVFGQYNEQFFGPGTRLTVL.

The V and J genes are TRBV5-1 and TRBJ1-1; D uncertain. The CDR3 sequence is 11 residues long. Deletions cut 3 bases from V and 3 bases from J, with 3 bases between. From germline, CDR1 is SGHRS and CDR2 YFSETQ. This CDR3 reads CASSSDTEAFF. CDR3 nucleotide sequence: TGCGCCAGCAGCTCGGACACTGAAGCTTTCTTT.

The CDR3 DNA sequence: TGCGCCAGCAGCTCGGACAGGCCTGGAAACACCATATATTTT. Translated: CASSSDRPGNTIYF. V is TRBV5-1 and J is TRBJ1-3, with 7 bases that match TRBD1. V trimming: 3 bases; J trimming: 2 bases; junction bases outside the gene matches: 2. The CDR3 extends over 14 amino acids. Germline V gives CDR1 SGHRS, CDR2 YFSETQ. The full variable domain, completed using reference TRBV5-1 and TRBJ1-3, is KAGVTQTPRYLIKTRGQQVTLSCSPISGHRSVSWYQQTPGQGLQFLFEYFSETQRNKGNFPGRFSGRQFSNSRSEMNVSTLELGDSALYLCASSSDRPGNTIYFGEGSWLTVV.

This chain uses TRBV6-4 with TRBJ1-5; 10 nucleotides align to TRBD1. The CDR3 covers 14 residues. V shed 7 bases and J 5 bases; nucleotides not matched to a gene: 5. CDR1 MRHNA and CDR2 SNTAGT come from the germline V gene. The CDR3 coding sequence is TGTGCCAGCATTCCCGGACAGGGGGATCAGCCCCAGCATTTT. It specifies CASIPGQGDQPQHF.

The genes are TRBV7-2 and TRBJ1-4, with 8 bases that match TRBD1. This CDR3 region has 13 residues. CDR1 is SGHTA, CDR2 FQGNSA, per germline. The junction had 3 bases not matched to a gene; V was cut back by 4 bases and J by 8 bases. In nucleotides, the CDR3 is TGTGCCAGCAGCTACGACAGGGGCGAAAAACTGTTTTTT. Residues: CASSYDRGEKLFF. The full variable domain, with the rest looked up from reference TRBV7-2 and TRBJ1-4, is GAGVSQSPSNKVTEKGKDVELRCDPISGHTALYWYRQSLGQGLEFLIYFQGNSAPDKSGLPSDRFSAERTGGSVSTLTIQRTQQEDSAVYLCASSYDRGEKLFFGSGTQLSVL.

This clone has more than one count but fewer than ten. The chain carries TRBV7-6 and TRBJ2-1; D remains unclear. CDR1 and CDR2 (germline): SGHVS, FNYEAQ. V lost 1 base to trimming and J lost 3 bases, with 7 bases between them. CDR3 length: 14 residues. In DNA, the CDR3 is TGTGCCAGCAGCTTAGGGTTAGTCTACAATGAGCAGTTCTTC. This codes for CASSLGLVYNEQFF. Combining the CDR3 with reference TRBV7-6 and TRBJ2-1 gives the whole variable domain GAGVSQSPRYKVTKRGQDVALRCDPISGHVSLYWYRQALGQGPEFLTYFNYEAQQDKSGLPNDRFSAERPEGSISTLTIQRTEQRDSAMYRCASSLGLVYNEQFFGPGTRLTVL.

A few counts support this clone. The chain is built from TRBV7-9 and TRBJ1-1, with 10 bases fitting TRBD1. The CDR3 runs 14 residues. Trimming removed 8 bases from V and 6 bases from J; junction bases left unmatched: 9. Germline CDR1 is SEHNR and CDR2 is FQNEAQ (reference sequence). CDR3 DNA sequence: TGTGCCAGCTTAGGGACAGGGGAGTTACCTGAAGCTTTCTTT. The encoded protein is CASLGTGELPEAFF.

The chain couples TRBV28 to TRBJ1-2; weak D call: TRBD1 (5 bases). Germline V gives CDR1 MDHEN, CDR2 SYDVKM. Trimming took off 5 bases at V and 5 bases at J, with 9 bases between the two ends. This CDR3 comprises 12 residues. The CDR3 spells CASSETDYGYTF. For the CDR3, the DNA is TGTGCCAGCAGTGAGACAGATTATGGCTACACCTTC.